This T cell receptor (beta chain) was sequenced during a study of blood T cell repertoires in COVID-19. Turning to this clone: An end of the junction differs from the germline gene, which may be a read error.

The CDR3 has 13 residues. Germline CDR1 and CDR2: MNHNS and SASEGT. Sequencing used immunoSEQ multiplex PCR; TCRdb keeps in-frame clones, though not all of them. The sample carries 190,000 or so clones, around 87% recorded once. The chain combines TRBV6-1 with TRBJ1-2, with D unclear. Input material: peripheral blood. The source of this sequence is a middle-aged man with active or convalescent COVID-19. The CDR3 spells CASREDNNYGYTF. CDR3 DNA: TGTGCCAGCAGAGAAGACAACAACTATGGCTACACCTTC.